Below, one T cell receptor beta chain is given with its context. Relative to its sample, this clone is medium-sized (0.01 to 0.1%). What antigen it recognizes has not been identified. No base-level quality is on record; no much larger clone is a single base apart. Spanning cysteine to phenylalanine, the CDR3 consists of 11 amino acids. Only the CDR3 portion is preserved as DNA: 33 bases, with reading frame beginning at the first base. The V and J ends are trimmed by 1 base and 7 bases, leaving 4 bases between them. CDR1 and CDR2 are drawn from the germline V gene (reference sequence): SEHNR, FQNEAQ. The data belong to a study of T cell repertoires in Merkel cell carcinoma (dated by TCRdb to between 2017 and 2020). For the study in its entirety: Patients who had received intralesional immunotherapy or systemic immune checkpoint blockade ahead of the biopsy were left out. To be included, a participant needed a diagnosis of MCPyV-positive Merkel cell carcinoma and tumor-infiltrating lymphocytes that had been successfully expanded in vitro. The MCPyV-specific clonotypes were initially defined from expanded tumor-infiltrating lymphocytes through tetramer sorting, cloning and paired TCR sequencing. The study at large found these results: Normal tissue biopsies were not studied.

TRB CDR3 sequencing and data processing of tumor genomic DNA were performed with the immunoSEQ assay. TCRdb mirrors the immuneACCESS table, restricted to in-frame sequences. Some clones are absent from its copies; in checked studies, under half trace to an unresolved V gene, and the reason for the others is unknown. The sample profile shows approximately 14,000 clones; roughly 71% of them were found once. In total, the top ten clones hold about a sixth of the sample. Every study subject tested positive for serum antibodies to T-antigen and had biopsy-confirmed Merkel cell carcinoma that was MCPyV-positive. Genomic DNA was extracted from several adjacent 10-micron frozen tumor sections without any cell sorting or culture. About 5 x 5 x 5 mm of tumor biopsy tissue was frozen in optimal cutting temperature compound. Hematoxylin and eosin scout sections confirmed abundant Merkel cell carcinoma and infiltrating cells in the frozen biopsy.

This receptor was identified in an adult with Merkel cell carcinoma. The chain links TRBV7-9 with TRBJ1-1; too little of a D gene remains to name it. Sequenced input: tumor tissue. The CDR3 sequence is CASSLELEAFF. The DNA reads TGTGCCAGCAGCTTAGAACTTGAAGCTTTCTTT.